This T cell receptor (beta chain) was sequenced during a study of blood T cells in healthy people across ages (dated by TCRdb to 2015 to 2017). Context from the whole study: In model experiments, template switching captured roughly one uniquely barcoded TCR beta cDNA molecule for every two T cells. To avoid experimental bias, donors of different ages were randomly spread across the sequencing lanes. The study analyzed two additional independent replicas of 1 million unique cDNA reads from the same blood draw for two donors, one aged 18 to 30 and one aged 80 or older. To track age-related changes in TCR beta repertoire diversity, the study relied on deep sequencing normalized with unique cDNA molecular identifiers. The donors were divided into four age groups: young (average about 16 years), middle-aged (roughly 42), aged (around 67) and long-lived (more than 75). Study-wide conclusions, independent of this receptor: Compared with the aged group, more naive CD4+ T cells, fewer expanded clones and increased TCR diversity were shown by the long-lived group, suggesting age selection. Estimates of total diversity from one million sequenced T cells were regarded as lower bounds and underestimates. Donor CMV infection status was unknown, potentially confounding age-related changes in expanded clonotypes. Bulk unsorted PBMC profiling prevented conclusive comparison of naive and antigen-experienced compartments. The percentage of naive T cells measured by flow cytometry correlated strongly with observed TCR beta diversity. As age increased, observed TCR beta diversity per million T cells dropped in a roughly linear way, and a significant reduction was already evident by age roughly 36.

Details on this clonotype: Its target antigen remains unknown. Qualities for individual bases were not recorded, and no much larger clone is one base off.

CDR1 and CDR2, per the germline V gene (reference sequence), are DFQATT and SNEGSKA. V is reduced by 1 base and J by 6 bases, leaving a spacing of 9 bases between them. From its cysteine to its phenylalanine, the CDR3 spans 13 amino acids. Only the CDR3 DNA stays, 39 bases, in frame from base 1. Library construction relied on 5' RACE. The instrument given in TCRdb is Illumina HiSeq 2500. A second PCR of about 7 to 12 cycles was run with a J-beta primer mix and a sample-barcoded 5' primer. A unique molecular identifier was introduced onto each TCR beta cDNA molecule by a template-switch 5' adaptor carrying 12 random nucleotides. At least 3 million CDR3-containing paired-end reads were obtained from each sample. The Mint cDNA synthesis kit, primed by a TRBC-specific oligonucleotide, was used to synthesize first-strand cDNA from all RNA. All cDNA was treated with uracil-DNA glycosylase and then went through a first 18-cycle PCR with the universal primers M1SS and BC2_uni_R. In the original analysis: Normalization of each sample was performed by random selection of 1 million high-quality reads, each carrying a distinct molecular identifier. Reads with shared molecular identifiers were discarded instead of being binned into consensus sequences. CDR3 identification, clonotype clustering and error correction used MiTCR with a Q25 quality threshold and the strictest error-elimination algorithm. A nonparametric unseen species model with Euler transformation was used to estimate a lower bound on total TCR beta diversity. TCRdb's own reprocessing of the public reads used fastp at Q25 and MiXCR and kept productive beta chains. Entries are consolidated by CDR3 protein sequence, retaining the most common genes and DNA. The V and J calls follow TCRdb's processing rather than the paper's. The sample table shows around 1.5 million distinct CDR3 sequences, and roughly 32% are seen once. The ten largest clonotypes hold over 9% of the sample.

The roughly 38 donors, aged about 6 to 95 years, were systemically healthy Caucasian individuals from Russia. Roughly 9.5 milliliters of peripheral blood were drawn from each donor into EDTA-treated Vacutainer tubes. Ficoll-Paque density-gradient centrifugation was used to isolate PBMCs, with at least 6.5 million per sample. Total RNA was extracted from PBMCs with Trizol reagent, with at least 5 micrograms obtained per sample. For every donor, an aliquot of PBMCs went through flow cytometry to measure the percentages of naive CD45RAhigh/CD27high T cells. This sequence originates from a woman aged 30 to 39 in good health. Sequencing was done on a sample of blood. The chain is assembled from TRBV20-1 and TRBJ2-2; the D segment cannot be called with confidence. Here is the DNA: TGCAGTGCTAGAGCATTGGGTGCCGGGGAGCTGTTTTTT. It specifies CSARALGAGELFF.